Below, 31 T cell receptor beta chains from the same sample are listed, as sequenced in a study of early T cells in non-severe SARS-CoV-2 infection. TCRdb passed the 5' RACE reads through MiXCR, listing each CDR3 protein once. In the table there are over 45,000 distinct CDR3 sequences, about 15% of which are singletons. The specimen was whole blood, collected at baseline. These receptors came from an adult who was a healthcare worker with PCR-confirmed SARS-CoV-2 infection or an uninfected control (not recorded which).

This clonotype turned up a few times. This chain joins TRBV5-8 and TRBJ1-1; TRBD1 might be the D (5 bases). V was trimmed by 0 bases and J by 4 bases, leaving 13 bases between them. Germline V gene sequence: CDR1 SGHTS, CDR2 YDEGEE. The CDR3 totals 15 residues. The CDR3 spells CASSLEGAVATEAFF. As DNA, the CDR3 is TGTGCCAGCAGCTTGGAAGGGGCCGTGGCCACTGAAGCTTTCTTT.

This clonotype was detected a few times. The CDR3 loop is CASSLSAGDPEAFF. In DNA, the CDR3 is TGCGCCAGCAGCTTGTCGGCGGGGGACCCTGAAGCTTTCTTT. The rearrangement uses TRBV5-1 and TRBJ1-1; D may be TRBD1 (5 bases). Trimming removed 1 base at V and 6 bases at J, with 13 bases between. Germline lookup yields CDR1 SGHRS and CDR2 YFSETQ. The CDR3 is 14 amino acids.

This clonotype occurred a few times. The rearrangement links TRBV9 to TRBJ1-6, with D perhaps matching TRBD1 (5 bases). In germline, CDR1 is SGDLS, CDR2 YYNGEE. This CDR3 comprises 14 residues. V shed 4 bases and J shed 6 bases, with 11 bases lying between them. The CDR3 sequence: CASSPTAVNSPLHF. The CDR3 DNA sequence: TGTGCCAGCAGCCCGACAGCAGTTAATTCACCCCTCCACTTT.

This rearrangement joins TRBV10-3 to TRBJ2-5, with D maybe TRBD1 (7 bases). Per the germline V gene, CDR1 is ENHRY and CDR2 is SYGVKD. There are 14 residues in the CDR3. V lost 10 bases and J 3 bases, leaving 18 bases between the germline ends. The CDR3 sequence: CATRQGGSEETQYF. The CDR3 DNA reads as TGTGCCACCCGACAGGGAGGCTCTGAAGAGACCCAGTACTTC.

This clonotype was seen only a few times. The chain is built from TRBV6-6 and TRBJ2-1; D unclear. The V gene lost 2 bases and the J gene lost 6 bases, with 8 bases spanning the gap. CDR1 and CDR2 from the germline V gene are MNHNY and SVGAGI (reference sequence). This CDR3 is 13 amino acids long. The CDR3 nucleotides read TGTGCCAGCAGTTACAGCGCAGCCAATGAGCAGTTCTTC. Its translation: CASSYSAANEQFF.

This clonotype has just a few counts. The gene calls are TRBV6-2 or TRBV6-3 and TRBJ2-1; D ambiguous. Germline V gene lookup returns CDR1 MNHEY and CDR2 SVGEGT. The CDR3 is made up of 16 amino acids. Trimming took off 0 bases at V and 6 bases at J, with 15 bases between the two ends. The CDR3 nucleotides are TGTGCCAGCAGTTACTCGGGAAACTTGTTGAGCAATGAGCAGTTCTTC. This sequence encodes CASSYSGNLLSNEQFF.

This clonotype was detected only a few times. The genes are TRBV20-1 and TRBJ2-1; maybe TRBD2 (5 bases). Germline V lookup: CDR1 DFQATT, CDR2 SNEGSKA (reference sequence). V shed 1 base and J shed 0 bases, with 13 bases lying between them. The CDR3 is 16 amino acids. The CDR3 is CSARVPSGSSYNEQFF. The CDR3 bases are TGCAGTGCTAGAGTTCCAAGCGGTTCCTCCTACAATGAGCAGTTCTTC.

The J gene is TRBJ2-2, the V gene TRBV11-2, with D perhaps matching TRBD1 (5 bases). The V end was cut by 0 bases, the J end by 6 bases, with 14 bases between. From germline, CDR1 is SGHAT and CDR2 FQNNGV. This CDR3 is built from 16 residues. The CDR3 DNA is TGTGCCAGCAGCTTAGAAGCAGGGTTAGGCCCCGGGGAGCTGTTTTTT. Residues: CASSLEAGLGPGELFF.

This clonotype came up many times. This chain links TRBV6-1 with TRBJ2-3; D is unresolved. The CDR3 contains 13 residues. Germline CDR1 is MNHNS and CDR2 is SASEGT. The V end was cut by 4 bases, the J end by 5 bases, with 10 bases between. CDR3 in amino acids: CASSVWSGDTQYF. The CDR3 nucleotides are TGTGCCAGCAGTGTTTGGTCCGGAGATACGCAGTATTTT.

This clonotype has more than one count but fewer than ten. The rearrangement uses TRBV11-2 and TRBJ2-1, with D tentatively TRBD1 (5 bases). The germline V and J ends were trimmed by 4 bases and 5 bases, with 15 bases remaining between them. CDR3 length: 15 amino acids. CDR1 is SGHAT, CDR2 FQNNGV, per germline. In DNA form, the CDR3 reads TGTGCCAGCAGCTCACTTACAGGACGGAACAATGAGCAGTTCTTC. Translated: CASSSLTGRNNEQFF.

This clonotype appeared many times. The chain is built from TRBV7-9 and TRBJ2-4, with D perhaps given as TRBD1 or TRBD2 (5 bases each). The germline V and J ends were trimmed by 5 bases and 0 bases, with 14 bases remaining between them. In germline, CDR1 is SEHNR, CDR2 FQNEAQ (reference sequence). This CDR3 has 16 residues. The CDR3 nucleotides read TGTGCCAGCAGCCGTCTGGGGGAGAAAGCCAAAAACATTCAGTACTTC. Translation: CASSRLGEKAKNIQYF.

Many counts were recorded for this clonotype. J is TRBJ1-2 and V is TRBV19; D may be TRBD1 (5 bases). There are 14 residues in the CDR3. Germline V gene lookup returns CDR1 LNHDA and CDR2 SQIVND (reference sequence). The ends were cut back, 3 bases at V and 6 bases at J, with 14 bases in the middle. The CDR3 sequence is CASSINPDKHGYTF. In nucleotides, the CDR3 is TGTGCCAGTAGTATTAACCCGGACAAGCATGGCTACACCTTC.

The chain has TRBV9 and TRBJ2-4, with 7 bases matching TRBD2. The V and J ends lost 0 bases and 12 bases, in that order; junction bases with no gene match: 6. Germline-derived CDR1 and CDR2 are SGDLS and YYNGEE. This CDR3 is 13 amino acids long. The CDR3, as DNA: TGTGCCAGCAGCGTAGCCCCAACTAGCGATCAGTACTTC. As protein: CASSVAPTSDQYF.

The table lists this clonotype with a few counts. The CDR3 loop is CSAREASGRARDTQYF. Here the CDR3 DNA reads TGCAGTGCTAGAGAGGCTAGCGGGAGGGCCCGGGATACGCAGTATTTT. The chain links TRBV20-1 to TRBJ2-3; 12 nucleotides agree with TRBD2. The CDR3 is 16 residues long. J gave up 6 bases and V 0 bases, and 7 bases lay outside the gene matches. Germline V gene lookup returns CDR1 DFQATT and CDR2 SNEGSKA (reference sequence).

V gene TRBV6-1 combines with J gene TRBJ1-2; D not resolved. Germline V gene sequence: CDR1 MNHNS, CDR2 SASEGT. Trimming stripped 6 bases from V and 5 bases from J, with 16 bases between. The CDR3 sequence is 14 residues long. CDR3 sequence reads: CASSVPSVLYGYTF. The CDR3 DNA sequence: TGTGCCAGCAGCGTCCCGTCGGTCCTTTATGGCTACACCTTC.

There are many counts of this clonotype. This chain joins TRBV5-1 and TRBJ1-4, with D possibly being TRBD1 (5 bases). Germline assignment: CDR1 SGHRS and CDR2 YFSETQ. CDR3 length equals 15 residues. Trimming cost V 4 bases and J 8 bases, with 18 bases left between them. CDR3 coding DNA: TGCGCCAGCAGCCTGACCCGGGGCATCCAAGAAAAACTGTTTTTT. Its protein product is CASSLTRGIQEKLFF.

CDR3 protein: CASSLGQGDTQYF. The CDR3 DNA sequence: TGCGCCAGCAGCTTGGGACAGGGGGATACGCAGTATTTT. The genes are TRBV5-1 and TRBJ2-3; TRBD1 agrees at 8 bases. The CDR3 sequence is 13 residues long. Germline-derived CDR1 and CDR2 are SGHRS and YFSETQ. V shed 0 bases and J 6 bases; nucleotides not matched to a gene: 0.

In its sample, this clonotype is medium-sized. The gene calls are TRBV6-5 and TRBJ2-1; TRBD1 might be the D (6 bases). The germline gives CDR1 MNHEY, CDR2 SVGAGI. V gave up 5 bases and J gave up 4 bases, with 15 bases separating them. The CDR3 consists of 15 residues. The chain's CDR3 is CASSPPGHLYNEQFF. DNA for the CDR3: TGTGCCAGCAGTCCACCGGGACACCTTTACAATGAGCAGTTCTTC.

V and J are TRBV2 and TRBJ2-7; D gene uncertain. The CDR3 totals 11 residues. V was pared by 4 bases and J by 5 bases, with 6 bases between. The germline gives CDR1 SNHLY, CDR2 FYNNEI. CDR3 nucleotide sequence: TGTGCCAGCAGTGGGATGAACGAGCAGTACTTC. It codes for CASSGMNEQYF.

This clonotype was detected only a few times. The chain employs TRBV7-9 and TRBJ2-7, with TRBD1 matching 10 bases. Germline trimming cut 5 bases from V and 4 bases from J; bases unmatched to any gene: 8. Germline CDR1 reads SEHNR; CDR2 reads FQNEAQ (reference sequence). The CDR3 sequence is 15 residues long. The CDR3 region is CASSPPGQGRYEQYF. Written as DNA, the CDR3 is TGTGCCAGCAGCCCGCCGGGACAGGGGAGGTACGAGCAGTACTTC.

This clonotype was observed a few times. The chain has TRBV7-8 and TRBJ2-5, with D possibly TRBD2 on 7 matching bases. The germline gives CDR1 SGHVS, CDR2 FQNEAQ. The germline V and J ends were trimmed by 5 bases and 3 bases, with 16 bases remaining between them. This CDR3 has 15 amino acids. CDR3 amino acids: CASSLTQGGEETQYF. Here the CDR3 DNA reads TGTGCCAGCAGCCTCACACAGGGAGGGGAAGAGACCCAGTACTTC.

This clonotype was recorded a few times. The genes are TRBV29-1 and TRBJ2-1, with TRBD2 matching 9 bases. Germline trimming cut 7 bases from V and 0 bases from J; bases unmatched to any gene: 4. Germline-derived CDR1 and CDR2 are SQVTM and ANQGSEA. The CDR3 totals 14 residues. CDR3 protein: CSALSGSSYNEQFF. The CDR3 nucleotides read TGCAGCGCTCTTAGCGGGAGCTCCTACAATGAGCAGTTCTTC.

V is TRBV9 and J is TRBJ2-7; TRBD1 matches 8 bases. CDR1 and CDR2 (germline): SGDLS, YYNGEE. CDR3 length equals 11 residues. V shed 5 bases and J 6 bases; nucleotides not matched to a gene: 1. CDR3 nucleotide sequence: TGTGCCAGCAGTCAGGGGGCCGAGCAGTACTTC. It translates to CASSQGAEQYF.

The V gene is TRBV5-1, the J gene TRBJ2-1; no clear D. The CDR3 sequence is 15 residues long. Between the trimmed V and J ends, which lost 5 bases and 2 bases, there was a span of 14 bases. Germline V gene sequence: CDR1 SGHRS, CDR2 YFSETQ. CDR3 in DNA: TGCGCCAGCAGAGTAGGCGGTTCGACCTACAATGAGCAGTTCTTC. Its translation is CASRVGGSTYNEQFF.

This clonotype was picked up a small number of times. The V call is TRBV20-1, the J call TRBJ2-1; D not resolved. Trimming took off 5 bases at V and 5 bases at J, with 4 bases between the two ends. The V gene's germline CDR1 is DFQATT and CDR2 SNEGSKA (reference sequence). This CDR3 is 10 amino acids long. The CDR3 loop reads CSAANNEQFF. CDR3 DNA: TGCAGTGCTGCAAACAATGAGCAGTTCTTC.

This clonotype has a handful of counts. The rearrangement uses TRBV6-5 and TRBJ1-2; D is ambiguous. With 4 bases removed from V and 4 bases from J, the gap between germline ends came to 13 bases. The CDR3 runs 14 residues. Germline assignment: CDR1 MNHEY and CDR2 SVGAGI. CDR3 in amino acids: CASSFGQTFYGYTF. CDR3 sequence (DNA): TGTGCCAGCAGTTTCGGGCAGACCTTCTATGGCTACACCTTC.

The chain links TRBV5-1 to TRBJ2-2; tentative D call: TRBD1 (5 bases). The CDR3 is made up of 15 amino acids. The germline V gene has CDR1 SGHRS and CDR2 YFSETQ. With 4 bases removed from V and 1 base from J, the gap between germline ends came to 11 bases. Here the CDR3 reads CASSTSGQNTGELFF. CDR3 sequence (DNA): TGCGCCAGCAGCACTTCCGGACAGAACACCGGGGAGCTGTTTTTT. Combining the CDR3 with reference TRBV5-1 and TRBJ2-2 gives the whole variable domain KAGVTQTPRYLIKTRGQQVTLSCSPISGHRSVSWYQQTPGQGLQFLFEYFSETQRNKGNFPGRFSGRQFSNSRSEMNVSTLELGDSALYLCASSTSGQNTGELFFGEGSRLTVL.

The chain links TRBV28 to TRBJ1-3, with D perhaps matching TRBD1 (6 bases). This CDR3 spans 17 amino acids. CDR1 MDHEN and CDR2 SYDVKM come from the germline V gene. Trimming took off 4 bases at V and 0 bases at J, with 16 bases between the two ends. CDR3 DNA sequence: TGTGCCAGCAGTTCCATCCCCGGACAGAACTCTGGAAACACCATATATTTT. It codes for CASSSIPGQNSGNTIYF.

This chain links TRBV3-1 with TRBJ2-5, with D perhaps matching TRBD2 (5 bases). Trimming removed 0 bases from V and 8 bases from J, with 7 bases in between. Looked up from germline, CDR1 is LGHDT and CDR2 is YNNKEL (reference sequence). The CDR3 loop spans 12 amino acids. Here the CDR3 reads CASSQDSGTQYF. The CDR3 DNA reads TGTGCCAGCAGCCAAGATTCGGGAACCCAGTACTTC.

The chain couples TRBV6-1 to TRBJ2-7; no clear D. Trimming cost V 10 bases and J 1 base, with 23 bases left between them. CDR1 is MNHNS and CDR2 is SASEGT in the germline V gene. This CDR3 has 16 residues. CDR3 nucleotide sequence: TGTGCCACCCGAGGTCGGGTCCGGACCGAATCCTACGAGCAGTACTTC. It specifies CATRGRVRTESYEQYF.

This clonotype was seen repeatedly, ten times or more. The chain is built from TRBV5-1 and TRBJ2-7, with 8 bases that match TRBD1. CDR1 is SGHRS and CDR2 is YFSETQ in the germline V gene. V was pared by 1 base and J by 0 bases, with 6 bases of the junction left unmatched. This CDR3 spans 16 amino acids. CDR3: CASSLPGQGSSYEQYF. The CDR3 nucleotides read TGCGCCAGCAGCTTGCCCGGACAGGGCAGCTCCTACGAGCAGTACTTC.